The 9 T cell receptor beta chains presented below share a single source sample, sequenced in a study of T cell responses to AZD1222 COVID-19 vaccine. The method was immunoSEQ multiplex PCR; TCRdb's version includes in-frame clones alone and lacks a portion of them. This table holds about 150,000 clones, around 86% found once. This specimen was peripheral blood, taken 28 days after the second AZD1222 dose. The receptors here all came from an adult who received the AZD1222 COVID-19 vaccine.

CDR3 amino acids: CASSLPGNMNTGELFF. The CDR3 DNA reads TGCGCCAGCAGCCTTCCGGGGAACATGAACACCGGGGAGCTGTTTTTT. The chain combines TRBV5-1 with TRBJ2-2; D perhaps matches TRBD2 (5 bases). V gave up 4 bases and J gave up 1 base, with 14 bases separating them. CDR1 and CDR2 from the germline V gene are SGHRS and YFSETQ. The CDR3 has 16 residues. The full variable domain, its missing parts supplied by reference TRBV5-1 and TRBJ2-2, is KAGVTQTPRYLIKTRGQQVTLSCSPISGHRSVSWYQQTPGQGLQFLFEYFSETQRNKGNFPGRFSGRQFSNSRSEMNVSTLELGDSALYLCASSLPGNMNTGELFFGEGSRLTVL.

The chain joins TRBV7-9 to TRBJ1-3; D unclear. This CDR3 has 14 amino acids. The germline V and J ends were trimmed by 3 bases and 2 bases, with 8 bases remaining between them. Germline-derived CDR1 and CDR2 are SEHNR and FQNEAQ (reference sequence). CDR3 nucleotides: TGTGCCAGCAGCTTCCGAGGTGCTGGAAACACCATATATTTT. Its protein is CASSFRGAGNTIYF.

This chain connects TRBV2 to TRBJ1-6; 8 bases are shared with TRBD1. Per germline, CDR1 SNHLY and CDR2 FYNNEI. V shed 6 bases, J shed 8 bases, and the junction held 9 bases outside the gene matches. The CDR3 is 15 amino acids. CDR3 sequence reads: CASRRQGTWYSPLHF. The CDR3 DNA follows: TGTGCCAGCAGAAGACAGGGGACATGGTATTCACCCCTCCACTTT.

The chain has TRBV6-6 and TRBJ1-2; TRBD1 matches at 11 bases. Trimming removed 6 bases from V and 8 bases from J; junction bases left unmatched: 8. Germline values: CDR1 MNHNY, CDR2 SVGAGI (reference sequence). The CDR3 consists of 14 residues. The CDR3 region is CASRTGTGGIGYTF. CDR3 DNA sequence: TGTGCCAGCAGAACCGGGACAGGGGGGATCGGCTACACCTTC.

This rearrangement joins TRBV7-8 to TRBJ1-3; TRBD1 is a possible D gene (5 bases). Trimming removed 0 bases from V and 2 bases from J, with 14 bases in between. This CDR3 region has 17 residues. The germline gives CDR1 SGHVS, CDR2 FQNEAQ. The CDR3 bases are TGTGCCAGCAGCTTAGCGGCAGGGAGTTTAACTGGAAACACCATATATTTT. This translates into CASSLAAGSLTGNTIYF.

The V gene is TRBV3-1 (or the pseudogene TRBV3-2), the J gene TRBJ1-3; no reliable D call. V gave up 1 base and J gave up 5 bases, with 12 bases separating them. Germline CDR1 reads LGHDT; CDR2 reads YNNKEL (reference sequence). The CDR3 has 15 amino acids. In nucleotides, the CDR3 is TGTGCCAGCAGCCAAGGGGCAGTTCCCCGAAACACCATATATTTT. Translated: CASSQGAVPRNTIYF.

The chain recombines TRBV6-6 with TRBJ1-2, with D maybe TRBD1 (5 bases). This CDR3 has 16 residues. In germline, CDR1 is MNHNY, CDR2 SVGAGI (reference sequence). With 4 bases removed from V and 8 bases from J, the gap between germline ends came to 23 bases. CDR3 sequence (DNA): TGTGCCAGCAGTTCATTAACAGGAGAAAATGGTTTAGGCTACACCTTC. Its protein is CASSSLTGENGLGYTF.

This sequence joins TRBV21-1 and TRBJ1-1; the DNA was not used to check the table's D call, TRBD1. TRBV21-1 is a recognized pseudogene. CDR3 length equals 13 residues. The CDR3 DNA reads TGTGCCAGGATCTGGACAGGTCGTACTGAAGCTTTCTTT. The encoded protein is CARIWTGRTEAFF.

This clone was found a few times. The rearrangement joins TRBV24-1 to TRBJ1-2; the match to TRBD1 covers 10 bases. Germline CDR1 and CDR2: KGHDR and SFDVKD. Losses at the gene ends were 3 bases for V and 6 bases for J; bases not matched to a gene: 6. The CDR3 covers 15 residues. This CDR3 reads CATSDIGTGAHGYTF. In nucleotides, the CDR3 is TGTGCCACCAGTGATATCGGGACAGGGGCCCATGGCTACACCTTC.